A selection of T cell receptor beta chains follows, all from one sample in a study of Graves' ophthalmopathy and Graves' hyperthyroidism. TCRdb itself ran the multiplex PCR reads through MiXCR, one entry per CDR3 protein. The sample lists hundreds of thousands of distinct CDR3 sequences, roughly 21% occurring once. The sequenced material came from peripheral blood. The receptors stem from a woman aged 18-29 years with stable Graves' hyperthyroidism. Each CDR3 is given with its conserved first and last residue. D genes are given only for firm matches. Clone size is not always given. Where it is, it says once, few, many or a class for expanded clones.

clone_size	j_call	d_call	v_call	cdr3_aa	cdr3_nt
many	TRBJ2-5	.	TRBV20-1	CSATWARGQETQYF	TGCAGTGCTACCTGGGCCAGGGGTCAAGAGACCCAGTACTTC
many	TRBJ2-7	TRBD2	TRBV5-1	CASSLGGSEPYEQYF	TGCGCCAGCAGCTTGGGCGGGAGTGAGCCCTACGAGCAGTACTTC
many	TRBJ2-7	TRBD2	TRBV12-3/TRBV12-4	CASSLAAQTSTHEQYF	TGTGCCAGCAGTTTAGCCGCTCAGACTAGCACCCACGAGCAGTACTTC
many	TRBJ1-5	.	TRBV10-1	CATEEGHTITDQPQHF	TGCGCCACCGAGGAGGGTCATACGATCACCGATCAGCCCCAGCATTTT
many	TRBJ2-5	.	TRBV20-1	CSAEDPQLQETQYF	TGCAGTGCTGAGGACCCCCAACTCCAAGAGACCCAGTACTTC
many	TRBJ1-3	.	TRBV12-3/TRBV12-4	CAGQGAGNTIYF	TGTGCCGGTCAGGGTGCTGGAAACACCATATATTTT
many	TRBJ2-7	.	TRBV5-1	CASSFGEPNREQYF	TGCGCCAGCAGCTTCGGAGAACCGAATAGGGAGCAGTACTTC
many	TRBJ2-7	TRBD2	TRBV5-1	CASKGESGTTTYEQYF	TGCGCCAGCAAAGGGGAATCCGGGACTACCACCTACGAGCAGTACTTC
many	TRBJ2-5	TRBD1	TRBV6-5	CASILGQGGETQYF	TGTGCCAGCATCCTAGGACAGGGCGGGGAGACCCAGTACTTC
.	TRBJ1-1	TRBD1	TRBV9	CASSSGTGLGTEAFF	TGTGCCAGCAGCTCTGGGACAGGGCTGGGGACTGAAGCTTTCTTT
many	TRBJ2-7	.	TRBV11-2	CASSLDTSYEQYF	TGTGCCAGCAGCTTAGACACCTCCTACGAGCAGTACTTC
.	TRBJ2-2	.	TRBV4-2	CASSQGVGMNTGELFF	TGTGCCAGCAGCCAAGGGGTGGGAATGAACACCGGGGAGCTGTTTTTT
many	TRBJ2-7	.	TRBV20-1	CSAIWRETWIYEQYF	TGCAGTGCCATCTGGCGCGAGACCTGGATATACGAGCAGTACTTC
.	TRBJ1-1	.	TRBV29-1	CSAYRGVTEAFF	TGCAGCGCCTACCGGGGGGTGACTGAAGCTTTCTTT